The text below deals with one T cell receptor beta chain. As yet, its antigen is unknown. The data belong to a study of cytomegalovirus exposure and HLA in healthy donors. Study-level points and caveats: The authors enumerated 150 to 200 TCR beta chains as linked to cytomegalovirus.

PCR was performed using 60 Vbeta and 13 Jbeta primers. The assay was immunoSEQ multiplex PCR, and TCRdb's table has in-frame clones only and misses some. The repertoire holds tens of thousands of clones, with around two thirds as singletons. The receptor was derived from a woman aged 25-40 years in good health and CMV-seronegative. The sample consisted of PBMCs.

CDR3 nucleotide sequence: TGTGCCAGCAGTTCCATCAGGGTGGGAGGAAACACCATATATTTT. Its protein is CASSSIRVGGNTIYF. This chain connects TRBV28 to TRBJ1-3, with a weak D call TRBD1 (5 bases). Per germline, CDR1 MDHEN and CDR2 SYDVKM. The length of the CDR3 is 15 residues. Trimming pared 4 bases from V and 4 bases from J, leaving 14 bases between.